The 22 T cell receptor beta chains given below trace back to one sample, sequenced in a study of Ad26.COV2.S vaccination and SARS-CoV-2 variants. Indicated treatment: around 19 received Ad26.COV2.S at low or high dose, single or two shots; about 5 received placebo; per-sample allocation not given. Day 63 after the first vaccine or placebo injection was the time point for sampling. Repertoires were generated with immunoSEQ multiplex PCR, while TCRdb's copy carries only in-frame clones and drops some. The sample has approximately 480,000 clones; around 90% are singletons. This sample comprised peripheral blood, obtained in a trial of Ad26.COV2.S vaccine versus placebo. These receptors were collected from a person aged 18-65 years who received the Ad26.COV2.S COVID-19 vaccine or a placebo.

The chain joins TRBV6-1 to TRBJ2-1, with a tentative D call TRBD2 (5 bases). CDR1 is MNHNS and CDR2 is SASEGT in the germline V gene. Trimming shortened V by 0 bases and J by 10 bases, and 7 bases separated the two germline ends. The CDR3 spans 12 residues. The CDR3 sequence: CASSEAKREQFF. CDR3 DNA: TGTGCCAGCAGTGAAGCGAAGCGGGAGCAGTTCTTC.

This clone was observed a few times. The chain links TRBV5-1 to TRBJ2-3; 10 bases line up with TRBD2. Germline V gene lookup returns CDR1 SGHRS and CDR2 YFSETQ. The CDR3 is 15 amino acids. After removal of 4 bases from V and 3 bases from J, the junction contained 5 bases not matched to a gene. This CDR3 is CASSLQRGGTDTQYF. As DNA, the CDR3 is TGCGCCAGCAGCCTACAGCGGGGGGGGACAGATACGCAGTATTTT.

J is TRBJ1-1 and V is TRBV9; TRBD1 matches 8 bases. Looked up from germline, CDR1 is SGDLS and CDR2 is YYNGEE. This CDR3 contains 18 residues. Trimming cost V 4 bases and J 4 bases; bases outside gene matches: 18. CDR3 sequence: CASSTRPGTGLGVTEAFF. The CDR3 DNA reads TGTGCCAGCAGCACTCGTCCCGGGACAGGTCTGGGGGTCACTGAAGCTTTCTTT. The full variable domain, rest sourced from reference TRBV9 and TRBJ1-1, is DSGVTQTPKHLITATGQRVTLRCSPRSGDLSVYWYQQSLDQGLQFLIQYYNGEERAKGNILERFSAQQFPDLHSELNLSSLELGDSALYFCASSTRPGTGLGVTEAFFGQGTRLTVV.

This chain uses TRBV27 with TRBJ2-7, with TRBD2 as a possible D gene (6 bases). Germline CDR1 and CDR2: MNHEY and SMNVEV (reference sequence). With 6 bases removed from V and 0 bases from J, the gap between germline ends came to 12 bases. The CDR3 is 14 residues long. CDR3 sequence: CASRGTLSSYEQYF. The CDR3 DNA follows: TGTGCCAGCAGAGGGACTTTAAGCTCCTACGAGCAGTACTTC.

V and J are TRBV5-4 and TRBJ1-2, with unresolved D. V gave up 0 bases and J gave up 1 base, with 7 bases separating them. Looked up from germline, CDR1 is SGHNT and CDR2 is YYREEE (reference sequence). This CDR3 region has 14 residues. As DNA, the CDR3 is TGTGCCAGCAGCTTGGGGGCTTATAACTATGGCTACACCTTC. Protein sequence: CASSLGAYNYGYTF.

The chain is built from TRBV6-5 and TRBJ2-7, with D tentatively TRBD2 (5 bases). The length of the CDR3 is 14 residues. Germline loops: CDR1 MNHEY, CDR2 SVGAGI. Trimming removed 0 bases from V and 1 base from J, with 7 bases in between. CDR3 loop: CASSYSRVSYEQYF. CDR3 DNA sequence: TGTGCCAGCAGTTACTCGAGGGTTTCCTACGAGCAGTACTTC.

V and J are TRBV7-9 and TRBJ2-3, with 11 bases identical to TRBD2. The J segment lost 5 bases and the V segment lost 7 bases, leaving 8 bases of the junction unmatched. Per the germline V gene, CDR1 is SEHNR and CDR2 is FQNEAQ (reference sequence). The CDR3 length is 15 residues. The CDR3 region has the DNA TGTGCCAGCACCGATAGCGGGAGGGGGTTAGATACGCAGTATTTT. Encoded protein: CASTDSGRGLDTQYF.

The chain carries TRBV30 and TRBJ2-3; D is unclear. The CDR3 is 13 amino acids. The germline V gene has CDR1 GTSNPN and CDR2 SVGIG (reference sequence). Trimming took off 2 bases at V and 0 bases at J, with 6 bases between the two ends. The DNA for the CDR3 is TGTGCCTGGAGTCTCGGCAGCACAGATACGCAGTATTTT. This encodes CAWSLGSTDTQYF.

The chain combines TRBV5-1 with TRBJ1-2; 7 bases map to TRBD1. The CDR3 is 16 amino acids. Germline V gene data show CDR1 as SGHRS and CDR2 as YFSETQ. The ends lost 5 bases at V and 1 base at J; junction bases unmatched: 11. CDR3 in DNA: TGCGCCAGCAGTTTCGGCACAGGGGCCCTTAACTATGGCTACACCTTC. Its translation: CASSFGTGALNYGYTF.

The chain couples TRBV6-5 to TRBJ2-7; D not resolved. CDR1 and CDR2 (germline): MNHEY, SVGAGI. V dropped 6 bases and J dropped 4 bases, with 16 bases sitting between them. This CDR3 comprises 14 residues. This CDR3 reads CASRAPGSLYEQYF. CDR3 DNA sequence: TGTGCCAGCAGAGCGCCGGGTAGTCTTTACGAGCAGTACTTC.

This chain uses TRBV5-1 with TRBJ2-7, with 8 bases aligning to TRBD1. The V gene's germline CDR1 is SGHRS and CDR2 YFSETQ. This CDR3 contains 13 residues. Trimming cost V 4 bases and J 3 bases; bases outside gene matches: 3. CDR3 protein: CASSRDRNYEQYF. The DNA of the CDR3 is TGCGCCAGCAGCCGGGACAGGAACTACGAGCAGTACTTC.

The CDR3 loop reads CSVISSEQYF. The CDR3 region has the DNA TGCAGCGTTATTTCTAGCGAGCAGTACTTC. The gene calls are TRBV29-1 and TRBJ2-7; no clear D. This CDR3 has 10 residues. V lost 5 bases and J 6 bases, leaving 8 bases between the germline ends. Germline V lookup: CDR1 SQVTM, CDR2 ANQGSEA.

The chain combines TRBV11-2 with TRBJ2-1; D remains ambiguous. With 0 bases removed from V and 3 bases from J, the gap between germline ends came to 9 bases. The CDR3 loop spans 15 amino acids. Looked up from germline, CDR1 is SGHAT and CDR2 is FQNNGV. Here the CDR3 reads CASSLELSFYNEQFF. The DNA of the CDR3 is TGTGCCAGCAGCTTAGAACTAAGTTTCTACAATGAGCAGTTCTTC.

The V gene is TRBV19, the J gene TRBJ1-4, with D perhaps TRBD1 (6 bases). The CDR3 extends over 16 amino acids. V was cut by 3 bases and J by 6 bases, with 17 bases left in between. Germline CDR1 reads LNHDA; CDR2 reads SQIVND (reference sequence). The CDR3 loop is CASSILSGGVDEKLFF. The DNA of the CDR3 is TGTGCCAGTAGTATCCTAAGCGGGGGCGTTGATGAAAAACTGTTTTTT. Complete variable domain (other parts from reference TRBV19 and TRBJ1-4): DGGITQSPKYLFRKEGQNVTLSCEQNLNHDAMYWYRQDPGQGLRLIYYSQIVNDFQKGDIAEGYSVSREKKESFPLTVTSAQKNPTAFYLCASSILSGGVDEKLFFGSGTQLSVL.

The chain carries TRBV25-1 and TRBJ1-2; TRBD1 is a possible D gene (5 bases). The germline gives CDR1 MGHDK, CDR2 SYGVNS. With 8 bases removed from V and 8 bases from J, the gap between germline ends came to 15 bases. The CDR3 totals 12 residues. CDR3 sequence: CASGAGSGGYTF. CDR3 DNA sequence: TGTGCCAGCGGGGCAGGGAGTGGCGGCTACACCTTC.

This clone appeared a few times. The chain links TRBV6-2 or TRBV6-3 to TRBJ1-2, with no clear D. This CDR3 is built from 13 residues. CDR1 and CDR2 (germline): MNHEY, SVGEGT. The germline V and J ends were trimmed by 2 bases and 8 bases, with 12 bases remaining between them. CDR3 amino acids: CASSYEAPRGYTF. In DNA form, the CDR3 reads TGTGCCAGCAGTTACGAAGCCCCGAGGGGCTACACCTTC.

This CDR3 is CASRNTGANVLTF. The CDR3, as DNA: TGTGCCAGCAGAAATACTGGGGCCAACGTCCTGACTTTC. The rearrangement uses TRBV12-3 or TRBV12-4 and TRBJ2-6; D call uncertain. The V and J ends lost 6 bases and 2 bases respectively, with 5 bases between them. This CDR3 has 13 residues.

This clone came up once. Compared with germline, one end of the junction differs, possibly owing to a read error. This chain uses TRBV5-4 with TRBJ2-2; the D gene is possibly TRBD1 (5 bases). Germline lookup yields CDR1 SGHNT and CDR2 YYREEE (reference sequence). The CDR3 is 16 amino acids. The CDR3 sequence: CASSPLRSGNIGELFF. The CDR3 DNA reads as TGTGCCAGCAGCCCCCTAAGGTCAGGGAACATCGGGGAGCTGTTTTTT. The complete variable domain, with remaining parts taken from reference TRBV5-4 and TRBJ2-2, reads ETGVTQSPTHLIKTRGQQVTLRCSSQSGHNTVSWYQQALGQGPQFIFQYYREEENGRGNFPPRFSGLQFPNYSSELNVNALELDDSALYLCASSPLRSGNIGELFFGEGSRLTVL.

CDR3 residues: CASSVGLWGSGELFF. CDR3 DNA: TGTGCCAGCAGCGTAGGTCTTTGGGGGTCGGGGGAGCTGTTTTTT. The genes are TRBV9 and TRBJ2-2; D may match TRBD1 or TRBD2 (5 bases each). Germline CDR1 and CDR2: SGDLS and YYNGEE. The V gene lost 0 bases and the J gene lost 8 bases, with 14 bases spanning the gap. This CDR3 is 15 amino acids long.

This rearrangement joins TRBV9 to TRBJ2-2; D not resolved. The CDR3 runs 14 residues. Germline CDR1 SGDLS, CDR2 YYNGEE. V was trimmed by 0 bases and J by 4 bases, leaving 7 bases between them. As DNA, the CDR3 is TGTGCCAGCAGCGTAGTCGAAGCCACCGGGGAGCTGTTTTTT. Translating it yields CASSVVEATGELFF.

This clone was counted a single time. The chain recombines TRBV29-1 with TRBJ1-2; 7 positions agree with TRBD1. The length of the CDR3 is 14 residues. V lost 6 bases to trimming and J lost 3 bases; unmatched junction nucleotides: 10. Germline lookup yields CDR1 SQVTM and CDR2 ANQGSEA. The CDR3 region has the DNA TGCAGCGTCAGATCTGGGACAGAGGACTATGGCTACACCTTC. This codes for CSVRSGTEDYGYTF.

This chain's CDR3 is CSARSQGQYF. The CDR3 DNA follows: TGCAGTGCTAGATCCCAGGGGCAGTATTTT. The genes are TRBV20-1 and TRBJ2-3; perhaps TRBD1 as D (5 bases). Germline CDR1 and CDR2: DFQATT and SNEGSKA (reference sequence). V was pared by 2 bases and J by 11 bases, with 8 bases between. The CDR3 has 10 residues.